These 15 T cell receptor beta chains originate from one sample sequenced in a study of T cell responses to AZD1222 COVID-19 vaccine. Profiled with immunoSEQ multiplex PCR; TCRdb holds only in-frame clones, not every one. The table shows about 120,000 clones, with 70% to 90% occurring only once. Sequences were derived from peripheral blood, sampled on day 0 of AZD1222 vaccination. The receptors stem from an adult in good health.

CDR3 protein: CASELGGRGDQPQHF. Here the CDR3 DNA reads TGTGCCAGTGAATTAGGGGGCAGGGGAGACCAGCCCCAGCATTTT. The chain uses TRBV19 and TRBJ1-5; TRBD1 agrees at 7 bases. The CDR3 is 15 residues long. Germline V gene lookup returns CDR1 LNHDA and CDR2 SQIVND (reference sequence). Trimming took 8 bases from V and 7 from J; bases not matched to a gene: 14.

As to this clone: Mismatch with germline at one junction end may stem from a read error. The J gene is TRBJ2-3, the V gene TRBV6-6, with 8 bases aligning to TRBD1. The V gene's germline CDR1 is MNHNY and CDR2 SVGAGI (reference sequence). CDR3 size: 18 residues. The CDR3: CASSPLTHRDRSIDTQYF. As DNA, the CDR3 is TGTGCCAGCAGTCCTTTAACTCACAGGGACAGGAGCATAGATACGCAGTATTTT.

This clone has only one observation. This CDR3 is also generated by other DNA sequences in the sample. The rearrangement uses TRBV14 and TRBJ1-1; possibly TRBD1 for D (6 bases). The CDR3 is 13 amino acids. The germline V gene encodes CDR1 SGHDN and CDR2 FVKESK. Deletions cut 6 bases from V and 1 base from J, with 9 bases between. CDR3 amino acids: CASSQQGNTEAFF. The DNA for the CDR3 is TGTGCCAGCAGTCAACAGGGGAACACTGAAGCTTTCTTT. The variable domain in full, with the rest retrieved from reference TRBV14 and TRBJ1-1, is EAGVTQFPSHSVIEKGQTVTLRCDPISGHDNLYWYRRVMGKEIKFLLHFVKESKQDESGMPNNRFLAERTGGTYSTLKVQPAELEDSGVYFCASSQQGNTEAFFGQGTRLTVV.

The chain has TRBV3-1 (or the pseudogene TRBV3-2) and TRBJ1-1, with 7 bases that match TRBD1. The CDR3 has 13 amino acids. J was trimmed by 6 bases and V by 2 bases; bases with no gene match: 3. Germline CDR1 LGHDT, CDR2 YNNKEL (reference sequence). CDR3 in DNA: TGTGCCAGCAGCCAAAGACAGGGTTCTGAAGCTTTCTTT. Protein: CASSQRQGSEAFF.

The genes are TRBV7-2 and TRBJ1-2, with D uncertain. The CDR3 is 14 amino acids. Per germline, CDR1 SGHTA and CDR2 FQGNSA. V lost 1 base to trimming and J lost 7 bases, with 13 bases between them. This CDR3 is CASSLGPEVTGYTF. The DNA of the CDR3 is TGTGCCAGCAGCTTAGGACCCGAAGTGACTGGCTACACCTTC.

CDR3 region: CASSPGDTLNSPLHF. The DNA of the CDR3 is TGTGCCAGCAGCCCAGGGGACACTCTTAATTCACCCCTCCACTTT. The chain employs TRBV7-9 and TRBJ1-6; TRBD1 is a possible D gene (6 bases). The V gene's germline CDR1 is SEHNR and CDR2 FQNEAQ (reference sequence). This CDR3 is built from 15 residues. V was pared by 5 bases and J by 6 bases, with 14 bases between.

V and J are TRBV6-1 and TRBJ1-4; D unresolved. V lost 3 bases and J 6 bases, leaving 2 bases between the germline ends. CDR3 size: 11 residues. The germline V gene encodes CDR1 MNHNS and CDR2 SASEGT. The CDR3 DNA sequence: TGTGCCAGCAGTGAGGATGAAAAACTGTTTTTT. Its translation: CASSEDEKLFF.

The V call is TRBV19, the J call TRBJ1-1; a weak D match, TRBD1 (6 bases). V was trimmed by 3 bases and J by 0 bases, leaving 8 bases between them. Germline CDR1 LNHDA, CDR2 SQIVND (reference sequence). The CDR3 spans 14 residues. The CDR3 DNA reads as TGTGCCAGTAGTATTGGACAGATGAACACTGAAGCTTTCTTT. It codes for CASSIGQMNTEAFF.

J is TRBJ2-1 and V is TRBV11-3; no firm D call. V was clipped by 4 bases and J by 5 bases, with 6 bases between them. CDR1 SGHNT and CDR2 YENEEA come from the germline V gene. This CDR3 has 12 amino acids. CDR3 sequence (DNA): TGTGCCAGCAGCTGGTTTGACAATGAGCAGTTCTTC. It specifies CASSWFDNEQFF. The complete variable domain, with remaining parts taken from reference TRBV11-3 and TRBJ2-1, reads EAGVVQSPRYKIIEKKQPVAFWCNPISGHNTLYWYLQNLGQGPELLIRYENEEAVDDSQLPKDRFSAERLKGVDSTLKIQPAELGDSAVYLCASSWFDNEQFFGPGTRLTVL.

In nucleotides, the CDR3 is TGTGCCAGCAGTTTATTTGTCGACCCACTCCACTTT. Residues: CASSLFVDPLHF. The genes are TRBV28 and TRBJ1-6; D uncertain. The CDR3 loop spans 12 amino acids. With 1 base removed from V and 16 bases from J, the gap between germline ends came to 11 bases. Germline-derived CDR1 and CDR2 are MDHEN and SYDVKM.

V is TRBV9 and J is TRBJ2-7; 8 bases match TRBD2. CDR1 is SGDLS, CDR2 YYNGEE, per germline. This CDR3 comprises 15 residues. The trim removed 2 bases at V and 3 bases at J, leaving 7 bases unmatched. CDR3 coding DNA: TGTGCCAGCAGCGTCGGGGGGGAGGTCTACTACGAGCAGTACTTC. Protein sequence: CASSVGGEVYYEQYF.

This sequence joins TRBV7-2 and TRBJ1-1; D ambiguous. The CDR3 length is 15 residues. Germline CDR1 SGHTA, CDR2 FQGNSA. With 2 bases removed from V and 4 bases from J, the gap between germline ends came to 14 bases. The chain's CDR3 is CASSLSTALVTEAFF. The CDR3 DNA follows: TGTGCCAGCAGCTTAAGTACAGCCTTGGTCACTGAAGCTTTCTTT.

For the CDR3, the DNA is TGTGCCAGCAGCCCGGAAGGGGTAGCGGCTAGCACAGATACGCAGTATTTT. Translated, it gives CASSPEGVAASTDTQYF. The chain carries TRBV4-2 and TRBJ2-3; D is perhaps TRBD2 (6 bases). V dropped 4 bases and J dropped 0 bases, with 17 bases sitting between them. This CDR3 has 17 residues. The germline CDR1 and CDR2 sequences are LGHNA and YNFKEQ.

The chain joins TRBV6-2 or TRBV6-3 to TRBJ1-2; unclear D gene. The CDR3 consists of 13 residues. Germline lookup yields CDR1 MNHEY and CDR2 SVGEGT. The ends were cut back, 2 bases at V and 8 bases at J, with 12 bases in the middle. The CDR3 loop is CASSYLRAGGYTF. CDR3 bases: TGTGCCAGCAGTTACCTCCGCGCGGGGGGCTACACCTTC.

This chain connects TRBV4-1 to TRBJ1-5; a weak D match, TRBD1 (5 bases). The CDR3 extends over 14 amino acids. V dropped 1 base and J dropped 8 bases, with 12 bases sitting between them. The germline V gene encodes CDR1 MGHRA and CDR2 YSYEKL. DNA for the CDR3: TGCGCCAGCAGCCAAGGACAGTCGAGTGAGCCCCAGCATTTT. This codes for CASSQGQSSEPQHF.